The rows below give T cell receptor beta chains drawn from one sample of a study of cytomegalovirus exposure and HLA in healthy donors. Assay used: immunoSEQ multiplex PCR; TCRdb lists only in-frame clones, some missing. The sample has around 120,000 clones, around 83% seen once. Sample: PBMCs. The source of these receptors is a human donor in good health. CDR3s include the opening cysteine and the closing phenylalanine or tryptophan. D genes are given only for firm matches. Some rows have no size entry. The others give once, few or many, or a class for an expanded clone.

J gene,D gene,V gene,clone size,CDR3 protein,CDR3 DNA
TRBJ1-1,.,TRBV7-8,.,CASSLAPRGGSEAFF,TGTGCCAGCAGCTTAGCGCCCAGGGGCGGCTCTGAAGCTTTCTTT
TRBJ1-5,.,TRBV27,once,CASRVTWGGQPQHF,TGTGCCAGCAGGGTAACTTGGGGGGGCCAGCCCCAGCATTTT
TRBJ2-3,TRBD1,TRBV7-9,.,CASSSGQNPTDTQYF,TGTGCCAGCAGCTCGGGACAGAACCCCACAGATACGCAGTATTTT
TRBJ2-1,.,TRBV28,.,CASSPGGHQFYNEQFF,TGTGCCAGCAGTCCGGGGGGACACCAATTCTACAATGAGCAGTTCTTC
TRBJ2-1,.,TRBV7-9,once,CASSLGERVHEQFF,TGTGCCAGCAGCTTAGGGGAGAGAGTCCATGAGCAGTTCTTC
TRBJ2-3,.,TRBV5-1,.,CASSSGASDRTDTQYF,TGCGCCAGCAGCTCCGGGGCTAGCGACCGCACAGATACGCAGTATTTT
TRBJ2-3,TRBD2,TRBV10-2,.,CASETSGGLDTQYF,TGCGCCAGCGAGACTAGCGGGGGTTTAGATACGCAGTATTTT
TRBJ1-1,.,TRBV5-1,.,CASGISGGVMNTEAFF,TGCGCCAGCGGCATTTCGGGAGGGGTCATGAACACTGAAGCTTTCTTT
TRBJ2-5,.,TRBV27,.,CASGSGYSNQETQYF,TGTGCCAGCGGCTCAGGCTATTCTAACCAAGAGACCCAGTACTTC
TRBJ1-1,TRBD1,TRBV19,few,CASSTTGDTEAFF,TGTGCCAGTAGTACCACAGGGGACACTGAAGCTTTCTTT
TRBJ1-2,.,TRBV7-2,once,CASSLGSGINYGYTF,TGTGCCAGCAGCTTAGGGTCAGGTATAAACTATGGCTACACCTTC
TRBJ2-6,TRBD2,TRBV5-1,.,CASTPAGGSNSGANVLTF,TGCGCCAGCACTCCTGCCGGGGGGTCGAACTCTGGGGCCAACGTCCTGACTTTC
TRBJ2-7,.,TRBV6-1,.,CASSEHGGQGSPYEQYF,TGTGCCAGCAGTGAACACGGGGGGCAGGGGTCCCCCTACGAGCAGTACTTC
TRBJ1-2,.,TRBV4-2,.,CASSQVLAGANYGYTF,TGTGCCAGCAGCCAAGTTTTAGCCGGAGCTAACTATGGCTACACCTTC
TRBJ2-7,TRBD2,TRBV5-1,.,CASSLVSGGLSSSYEQYF,TGCGCCAGCAGCTTGGTCAGCGGGGGGCTTTCTAGCTCCTACGAGCAGTACTTC
TRBJ1-5,.,TRBV6-6,.,CASSTGEHSNQPQHF,TGTGCCAGCAGTACCGGGGAACATAGCAATCAGCCCCAGCATTTT
TRBJ1-4,TRBD1,TRBV4-1,.,CASSQERDSHNEKLFF,TGCGCCAGCAGCCAAGAAAGGGACAGCCATAATGAAAAACTGTTTTTT
TRBJ2-5,TRBD2,TRBV5-1,.,CSTGREGRQETQYF,TGCTCTACGGGGAGGGAAGGGCGGCAAGAGACCCAGTACTTC
TRBJ2-3,TRBD1,TRBV7-9,.,CATIGGRADTQYF,TGTGCCACCATAGGGGGCCGGGCGGATACGCAGTATTTT
TRBJ1-1,TRBD1,TRBV28,.,CASSRQGTVNTEAFF,TGTGCCAGCAGTCGACAGGGGACCGTGAACACTGAAGCTTTCTTT
TRBJ2-7,.,TRBV27,.,CASSAHRHEQYF,TGTGCCAGCAGTGCCCACAGGCACGAGCAGTACTTC
TRBJ1-2,.,TRBV6-5,.,CASSESGNPYGYTF,TGTGCCAGCAGTGAGTCAGGGAATCCCTATGGCTACACCTTC
TRBJ1-2,TRBD1,TRBV11-2,.,CASSSTGTELDGYTF,TGTGCCAGCAGCTCAACCGGGACAGAGCTGGATGGCTACACCTTC
TRBJ1-1,.,TRBV4-1,few,CASSQVEGVNAAMLF,TGCGCCAGCAGCCAAGTCGAGGGGGTTAATGCGGCCATGTTGTTT
TRBJ1-6,TRBD1,TRBV5-6,few,CASSSGQENSPLHF,TGTGCCAGCAGCTCGGGACAGGAGAATTCACCCCTCCACTTT
TRBJ1-1,.,TRBV6-5,once,CASSYGAANTEAFF,TGTGCCAGCAGTTACGGAGCAGCAAACACTGAAGCTTTCTTT
TRBJ2-7,.,TRBV7-9,once,CASSSAIQGNGYEQYF,TGTGCCAGCAGCTCAGCGATCCAGGGCAACGGTTACGAGCAGTACTTC
TRBJ1-2,.,TRBV9,.,CASSVESLANYGYTF,TGTGCCAGCAGCGTAGAATCATTAGCTAACTATGGCTACACCTTC
TRBJ1-3,.,TRBV10-3,.,CAISESTLTIYF,TGTGCCATCAGTGAGTCTACTTTGACCATATATTTT
TRBJ1-1,.,TRBV6-1,.,CASSPGGTEAFF,TGTGCCAGCAGTCCCGGGGGCACTGAAGCTTTCTTT
TRBJ2-3,.,TRBV7-3,.,CASSLTRAVPDTQYF,TGTGCCAGCAGCTTAACGCGAGCGGTTCCAGATACGCAGTATTTT
TRBJ1-1,.,TRBV5-4,.,CASSYSGSLNTEAFF,TGTGCCAGCAGCTACTCCGGGTCCCTGAACACTGAAGCTTTCTTT
TRBJ1-4,.,TRBV11-2,.,CASSLVSGKLFF,TGTGCCAGCAGCTTAGTGAGTGGAAAACTGTTTTTT
TRBJ1-6,TRBD1,TRBV6-5,few,CATRRGQGLVVLHF,TGTGCCACTAGAAGGGGACAGGGCCTGGTAGTCCTCCACTTT
TRBJ2-6,TRBD1,TRBV13,.,CASSPSFKTGNAGANVLTF,TGTGCCAGCAGCCCGTCCTTCAAGACAGGGAACGCTGGGGCCAACGTCCTGACTTTC
TRBJ2-7,.,TRBV14,.,CASSQQGREQYF,TGTGCCAGCAGCCAACAGGGGAGAGAGCAGTACTTC
TRBJ1-1,TRBD1,TRBV27,.,CASSFSTGTGKLNTEAFF,TGTGCCAGCAGTTTCTCCACCGGGACAGGGAAACTAAACACTGAAGCTTTCTTT
TRBJ1-2,.,TRBV10-3,.,CAISDRVEGYTF,TGTGCCATCAGTGACAGGGTCGAAGGCTACACCTTC
TRBJ2-7,TRBD1,TRBV28,.,CASRSGAGGTYEQYF,TGTGCCAGCAGATCGGGTGCAGGGGGCACTTACGAGCAGTACTTC
TRBJ1-1,.,TRBV5-1,.,CASRGRGNTEAFF,TGTGCCAGCAGGGGCAGGGGGAACACTGAAGCTTTCTTT